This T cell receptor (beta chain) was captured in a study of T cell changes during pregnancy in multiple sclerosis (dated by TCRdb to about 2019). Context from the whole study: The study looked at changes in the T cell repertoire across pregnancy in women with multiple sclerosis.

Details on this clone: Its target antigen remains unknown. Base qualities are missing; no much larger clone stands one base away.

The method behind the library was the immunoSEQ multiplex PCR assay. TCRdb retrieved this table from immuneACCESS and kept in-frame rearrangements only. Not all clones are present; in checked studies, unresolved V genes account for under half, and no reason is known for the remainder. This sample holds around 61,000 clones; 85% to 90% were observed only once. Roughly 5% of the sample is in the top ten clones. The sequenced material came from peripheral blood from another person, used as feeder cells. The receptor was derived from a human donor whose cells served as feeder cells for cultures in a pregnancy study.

The sequenced DNA is TGTGCCAGCAGCCGGGACAGGGGGGATAAGAAGGAAAAACTGTTTTTT. This encodes CASSRDRGDKKEKLFF. The sequence joins TRBV7-2 to TRBJ1-4, with 11 junctional bases fitting TRBD1. CDR1 and CDR2, looked up from the germline V gene, are SGHTA and FQGNSA. Trimming takes 5 bases off V and 8 bases off J; junction bases not matched to a gene: 10. From the cysteine up to the phenylalanine, the CDR3 has a length of 16 residues. CDR3 DNA is the only sequence kept; it has 48 bases, read in frame from the first base.